This T cell receptor (beta chain) was observed in a study of regulatory T cells in long-lasting Graves disease. Time point meaning: newly diagnosed GD, antithyroid drugs for less than 3 months. PBMC RNA was the source of the TCR library. This clonotype was seen repeatedly, ten times or more. The authors built TCR beta libraries using iRepertoire HTBI primers and Arm-PCR of CDR3 regions. A single record per CDR3 protein comes from TCRdb applying MiXCR to the multiplex PCR reads. The sample shows just over 600,000 distinct CDR3 sequences, around 17% of them seen only once. This CDR3 has 14 amino acids. Looked up from germline, CDR1 is MDHEN and CDR2 is SYDVKM. V lost 8 bases to trimming and J lost 1 base; unmatched junction nucleotides: 6. The data were also submitted as part of a second study, on T cells in Graves' hyperthyroidism and ophthalmopathy.

Sequencing was performed on peripheral blood mononuclear cells (PBMCs), taken at new diagnosis, from a patient treated with antithyroid drugs. This sequence was found in a woman younger than 45 with Graves disease. The J gene is TRBJ2-3, the V gene TRBV28, with 7 bases that match TRBD2. In DNA, the CDR3 is TGTGCCAGCCATCAGCGGGGACGCACAGATACGCAGTATTTT. Its protein product is CASHQRGRTDTQYF.